Sequencing of this TCR beta chain was carried out in a study of PD-1 blockade in classical Hodgkin lymphoma. Each of the patients experienced relapse following autologous stem cell transplantation, and their brentuximab vedotin exposure differed. Germline loops: CDR1 SGDLS, CDR2 YYNGEE. The ends lost 0 bases at V and 5 bases at J; junction bases unmatched: 4. The CDR3 length is 14 residues. TCRdb's copy holds only in-frame clones and misses some; the assay was immunoSEQ multiplex PCR. The sample lists around 45,000 clones; roughly 72% were seen once. The sequence was collected from a human donor with classical Hodgkin lymphoma. The sequences come from peripheral blood mononuclear cells (PBMCs), collected before the second cycle of nivolumab. The chain is built from TRBV9 and TRBJ2-5; 7 bases match TRBD2. The CDR3 DNA reads TGTGCCAGCAGCGTAGAGGTGCGGGGGGAGACCCAGTACTTC. Translation: CASSVEVRGETQYF.